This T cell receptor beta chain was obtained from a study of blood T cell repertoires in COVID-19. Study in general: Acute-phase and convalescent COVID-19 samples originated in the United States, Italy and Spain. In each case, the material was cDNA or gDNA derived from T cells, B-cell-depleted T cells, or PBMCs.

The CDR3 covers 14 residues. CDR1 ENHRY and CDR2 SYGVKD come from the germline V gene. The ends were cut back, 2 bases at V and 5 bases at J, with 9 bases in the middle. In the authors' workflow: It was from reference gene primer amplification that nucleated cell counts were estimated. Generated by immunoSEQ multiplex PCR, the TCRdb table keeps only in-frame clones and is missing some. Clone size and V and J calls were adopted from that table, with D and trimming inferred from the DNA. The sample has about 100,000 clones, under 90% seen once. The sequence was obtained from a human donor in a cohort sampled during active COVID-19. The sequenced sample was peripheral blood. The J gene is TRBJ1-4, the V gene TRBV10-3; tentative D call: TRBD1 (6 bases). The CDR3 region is CAISEDRLNEKLFF. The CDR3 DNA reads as TGTGCCATCAGTGAGGACAGGCTAAATGAAAAACTGTTTTTT.